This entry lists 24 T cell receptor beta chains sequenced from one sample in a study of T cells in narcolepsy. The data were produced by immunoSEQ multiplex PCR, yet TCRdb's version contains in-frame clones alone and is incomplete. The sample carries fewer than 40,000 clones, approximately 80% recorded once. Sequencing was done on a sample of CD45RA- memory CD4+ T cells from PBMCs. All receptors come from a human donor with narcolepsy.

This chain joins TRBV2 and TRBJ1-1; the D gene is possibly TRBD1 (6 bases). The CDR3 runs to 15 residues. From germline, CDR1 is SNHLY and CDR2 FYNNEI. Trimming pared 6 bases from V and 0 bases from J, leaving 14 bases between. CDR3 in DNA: TGTGCCAGCAGCGTCTCCGGACAGTTGAACACTGAAGCTTTCTTT. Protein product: CASSVSGQLNTEAFF.

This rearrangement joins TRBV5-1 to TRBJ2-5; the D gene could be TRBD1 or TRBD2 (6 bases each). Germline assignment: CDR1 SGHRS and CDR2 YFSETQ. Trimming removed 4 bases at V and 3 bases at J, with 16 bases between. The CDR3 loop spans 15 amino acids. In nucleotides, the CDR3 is TGCGCCAGCAGCCCGCCCCTTAGGGGGGAAGAGACCCAGTACTTC. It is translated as CASSPPLRGEETQYF. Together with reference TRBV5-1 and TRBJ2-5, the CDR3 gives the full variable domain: KAGVTQTPRYLIKTRGQQVTLSCSPISGHRSVSWYQQTPGQGLQFLFEYFSETQRNKGNFPGRFSGRQFSNSRSEMNVSTLELGDSALYLCASSPPLRGEETQYFGPGTRLLVL.

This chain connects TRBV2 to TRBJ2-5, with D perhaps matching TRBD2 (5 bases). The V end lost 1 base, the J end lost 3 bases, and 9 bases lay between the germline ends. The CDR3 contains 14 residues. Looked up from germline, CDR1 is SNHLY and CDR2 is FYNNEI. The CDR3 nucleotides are TGTGCCAGCAGTGAAGGAGGGTCCAAAGAGACCCAGTACTTC. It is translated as CASSEGGSKETQYF.

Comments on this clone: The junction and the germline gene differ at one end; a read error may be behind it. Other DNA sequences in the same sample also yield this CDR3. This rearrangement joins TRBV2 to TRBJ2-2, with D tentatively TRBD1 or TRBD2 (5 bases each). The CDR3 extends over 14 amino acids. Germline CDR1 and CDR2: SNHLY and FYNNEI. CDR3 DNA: TGTGCCAGCAAAGTAATGGACGGGACCGGAGAGCTGTTTTTT. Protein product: CASKVMDGTGELFF. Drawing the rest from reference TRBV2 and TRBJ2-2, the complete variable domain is EPEVTQTPSHQVTQMGQEVILRCVPISNHLYFYWYRQILGQKVEFLVSFYNNEISEKSEIFDDQFSVERPDGSNFTLKIRSTKLEDSAMYFCASKVMDGTGELFFGEGSRLTVL.

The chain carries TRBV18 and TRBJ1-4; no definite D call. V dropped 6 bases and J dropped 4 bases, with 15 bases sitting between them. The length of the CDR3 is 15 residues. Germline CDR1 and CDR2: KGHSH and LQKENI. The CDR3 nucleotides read TGTGCCAGCTCCCCTACGCTCGGCAATAATGAAAAACTGTTTTTT. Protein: CASSPTLGNNEKLFF. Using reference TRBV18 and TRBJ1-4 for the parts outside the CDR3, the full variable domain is NAGVMQNPRHLVRRRGQEARLRCSPMKGHSHVYWYRQLPEEGLKFMVYLQKENIIDESGMPKERFSAEFPKEGPSILRIQQVVRGDSAAYFCASSPTLGNNEKLFFGSGTQLSVL.

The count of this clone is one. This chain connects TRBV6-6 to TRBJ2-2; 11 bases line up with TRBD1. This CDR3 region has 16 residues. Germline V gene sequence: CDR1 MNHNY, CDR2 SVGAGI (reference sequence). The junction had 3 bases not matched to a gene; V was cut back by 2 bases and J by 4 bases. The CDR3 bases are TGTGCCAGCAGTTACGGGGGGACAGGGGGCACCGGGGAGCTGTTTTTT. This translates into CASSYGGTGGTGELFF.

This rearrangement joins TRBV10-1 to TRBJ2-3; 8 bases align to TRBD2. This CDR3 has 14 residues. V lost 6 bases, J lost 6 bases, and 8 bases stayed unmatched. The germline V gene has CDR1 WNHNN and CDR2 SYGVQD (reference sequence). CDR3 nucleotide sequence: TGCGCCAGCAGGCCGGGGGGGCCAGCCGATACGCAGTATTTT. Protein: CASRPGGPADTQYF.

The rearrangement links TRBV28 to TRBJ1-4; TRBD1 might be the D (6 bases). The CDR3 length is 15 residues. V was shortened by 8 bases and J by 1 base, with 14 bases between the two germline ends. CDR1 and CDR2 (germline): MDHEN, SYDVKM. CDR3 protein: CASLRGWQTNEKLFF. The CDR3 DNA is TGTGCCAGCTTGAGGGGGTGGCAAACTAATGAAAAACTGTTTTTT.

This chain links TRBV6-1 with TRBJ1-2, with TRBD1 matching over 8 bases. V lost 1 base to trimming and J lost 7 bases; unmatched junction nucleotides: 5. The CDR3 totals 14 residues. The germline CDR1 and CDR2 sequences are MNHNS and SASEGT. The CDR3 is CASSEENRGVGYTF. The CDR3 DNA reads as TGTGCCAGCAGTGAAGAGAACAGGGGGGTTGGCTACACCTTC.

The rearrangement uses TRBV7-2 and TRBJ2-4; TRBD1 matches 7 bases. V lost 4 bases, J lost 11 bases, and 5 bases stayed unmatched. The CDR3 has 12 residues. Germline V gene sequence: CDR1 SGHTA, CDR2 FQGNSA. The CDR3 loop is CASSSNDRVQYF. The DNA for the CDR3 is TGTGCCAGCAGCTCCAACGACAGGGTTCAGTACTTC.

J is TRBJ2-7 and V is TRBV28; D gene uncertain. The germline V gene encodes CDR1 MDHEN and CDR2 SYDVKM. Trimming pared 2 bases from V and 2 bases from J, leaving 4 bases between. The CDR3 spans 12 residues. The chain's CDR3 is CASSLRAYEQYF. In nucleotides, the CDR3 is TGTGCCAGCAGTTTAAGGGCCTACGAGCAGTACTTC.

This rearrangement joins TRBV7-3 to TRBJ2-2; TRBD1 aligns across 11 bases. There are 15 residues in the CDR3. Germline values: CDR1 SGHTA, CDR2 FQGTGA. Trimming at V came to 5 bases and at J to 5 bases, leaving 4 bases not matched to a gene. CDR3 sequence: CASSPGQGATGELFF. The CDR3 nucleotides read TGTGCCAGCAGCCCCGGACAGGGGGCTACCGGGGAGCTGTTTTTT.

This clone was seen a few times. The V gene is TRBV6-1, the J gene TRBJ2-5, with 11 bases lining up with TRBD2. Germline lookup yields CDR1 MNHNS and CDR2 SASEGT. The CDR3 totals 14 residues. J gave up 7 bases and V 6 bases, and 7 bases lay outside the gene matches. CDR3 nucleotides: TGTGCCAGCAGACTAGCGGGGGCCCCGGCGACCCAGTACTTC. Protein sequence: CASRLAGAPATQYF.

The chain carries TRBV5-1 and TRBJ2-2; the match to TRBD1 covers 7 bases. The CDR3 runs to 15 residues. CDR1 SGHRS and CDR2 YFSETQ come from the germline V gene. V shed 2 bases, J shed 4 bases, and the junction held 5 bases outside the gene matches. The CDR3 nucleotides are TGCGCCAGCAGCTTCGAACAGGGGAGCACCGGGGAGCTGTTTTTT. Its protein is CASSFEQGSTGELFF.

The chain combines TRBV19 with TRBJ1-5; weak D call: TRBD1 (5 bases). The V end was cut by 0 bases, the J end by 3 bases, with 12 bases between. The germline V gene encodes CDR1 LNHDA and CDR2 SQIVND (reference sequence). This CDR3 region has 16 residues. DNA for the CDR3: TGTGCCAGTAGTATAGATGGCGGGGGGGTCAATCAGCCCCAGCATTTT. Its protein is CASSIDGGGVNQPQHF. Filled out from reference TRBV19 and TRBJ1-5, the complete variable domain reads DGGITQSPKYLFRKEGQNVTLSCEQNLNHDAMYWYRQDPGQGLRLIYYSQIVNDFQKGDIAEGYSVSREKKESFPLTVTSAQKNPTAFYLCASSIDGGGVNQPQHFGDGTRLSIL.

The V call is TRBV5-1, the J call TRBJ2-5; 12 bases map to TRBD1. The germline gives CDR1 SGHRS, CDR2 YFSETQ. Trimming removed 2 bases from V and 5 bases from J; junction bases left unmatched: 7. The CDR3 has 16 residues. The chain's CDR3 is CASSFPGQGASETQYF. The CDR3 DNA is TGCGCCAGCAGCTTTCCGGGACAGGGGGCCTCCGAGACCCAGTACTTC.

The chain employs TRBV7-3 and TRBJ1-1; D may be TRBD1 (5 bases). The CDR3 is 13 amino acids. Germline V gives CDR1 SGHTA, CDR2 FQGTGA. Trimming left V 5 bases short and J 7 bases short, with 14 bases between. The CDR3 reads CASSLGGALEAFF. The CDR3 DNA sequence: TGTGCCAGCAGCCTTGGAGGGGCTCTTGAAGCTTTCTTT.

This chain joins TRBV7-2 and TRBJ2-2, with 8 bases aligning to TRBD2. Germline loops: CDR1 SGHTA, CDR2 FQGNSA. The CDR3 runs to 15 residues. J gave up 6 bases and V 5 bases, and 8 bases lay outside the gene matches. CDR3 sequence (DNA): TGTGCCAGCAGCGGGATAGCGGGGCCCGCCGGGGAGCTGTTTTTT. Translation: CASSGIAGPAGELFF.

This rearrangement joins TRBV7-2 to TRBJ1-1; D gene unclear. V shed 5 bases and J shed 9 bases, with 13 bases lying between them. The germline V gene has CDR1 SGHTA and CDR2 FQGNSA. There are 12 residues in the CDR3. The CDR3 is CASSPNGLQAFF. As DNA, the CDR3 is TGTGCCAGCAGCCCCAACGGACTCCAAGCTTTCTTT.

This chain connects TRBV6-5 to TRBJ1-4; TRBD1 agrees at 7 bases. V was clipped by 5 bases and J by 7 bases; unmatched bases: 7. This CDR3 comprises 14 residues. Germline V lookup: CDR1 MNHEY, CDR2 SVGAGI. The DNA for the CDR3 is TGTGCCAGCAGTCGCCACAGGGGAGGTGAAAAACTGTTTTTT. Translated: CASSRHRGGEKLFF.

The CDR3 reads CASEGVAGGPGANVLTF. CDR3 nucleotides: TGTGCCAGCGAGGGTGTGGCAGGGGGCCCTGGGGCCAACGTCCTGACTTTC. The gene calls are TRBV28 and TRBJ2-6; 8 bases are a match to TRBD1. CDR3 length equals 17 residues. V shed 8 bases, J shed 2 bases, and the junction held 11 bases outside the gene matches. The germline V gene encodes CDR1 MDHEN and CDR2 SYDVKM. Looking up the rest from reference TRBV28 and TRBJ2-6 gives the full variable domain: DVKVTQSSRYLVKRTGEKVFLECVQDMDHENMFWYRQDPGLGLRLIYFSYDVKMKEKGDIPEGYSVSREKKERFSLILESASTNQTSMYLCASEGVAGGPGANVLTFGAGSRLTVL.

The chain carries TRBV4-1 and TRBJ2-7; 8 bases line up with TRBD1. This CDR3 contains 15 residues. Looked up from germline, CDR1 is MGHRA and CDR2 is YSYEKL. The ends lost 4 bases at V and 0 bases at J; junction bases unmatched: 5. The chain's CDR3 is CASSRFDRGSYEQYF. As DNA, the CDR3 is TGCGCCAGCAGCCGATTCGACAGGGGCTCCTACGAGCAGTACTTC.

The CDR3 sequence is CASSPNYGYTF. The DNA of the CDR3 is TGTGCCAGCAGTCCCAACTATGGCTACACCTTC. This chain uses TRBV2 with TRBJ1-2; no clear D gene. This CDR3 has 11 amino acids. The V end was cut by 5 bases, the J end by 2 bases, with 3 bases between. Looked up from germline, CDR1 is SNHLY and CDR2 is FYNNEI.

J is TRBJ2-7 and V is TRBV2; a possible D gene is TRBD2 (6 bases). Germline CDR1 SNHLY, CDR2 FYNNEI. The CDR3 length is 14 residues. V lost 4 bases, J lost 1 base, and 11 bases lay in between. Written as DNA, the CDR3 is TGTGCCAGCAGTGGGGTTAGCGGTTCCTACGAGCAGTACTTC. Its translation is CASSGVSGSYEQYF.